The following is a T cell receptor beta chain sequence with its context. Per the authors' pipeline: Reference gene primers were amplified, and this amplification served to estimate nucleated cell counts. Assay used: immunoSEQ multiplex PCR; TCRdb lists only in-frame clones, some missing. Clone size and the V and J calls come from that table; the DNA yielded D and trimming. The table includes 230,000 or so clones, more than 65% detected once. The length of the CDR3 is 21 residues. CDR1 and CDR2 from the germline V gene are LGHNA and YSLEER. The ends lost 0 bases at V and 0 bases at J; junction bases unmatched: 13. The record originates from a study of blood T cell repertoires in COVID-19. Study overall: Samples representing acute and convalescent COVID-19 were sourced from the United States, Italy and Spain. Sources were T cells, B-cell-depleted T cells, or PBMCs; the material itself was cDNA or gDNA.

This sequence originates from a man aged 35 to 55 who had recovered from COVID-19. The chain is built from TRBV4-3 and TRBJ2-1; 11 bases align to TRBD2. The sequenced sample consisted of peripheral blood. CDR3 sequence reads: CASSQEVGTSGLISSYNEQFF. The CDR3 region has the DNA TGCGCCAGCAGCCAAGAGGTCGGGACTAGCGGACTTATTAGCTCCTACAATGAGCAGTTCTTC.